The TCR beta chain under discussion was sequenced for a study of T cells in Graves' hyperthyroidism and ophthalmopathy. Points from the study as a whole: A median around six months before onset, the model predicted ophthalmopathy. Most clonotypes that expanded in the thyroid above 0.001 also showed up in blood.

CDR3 length: 14 amino acids. Trimming left V 4 bases short and J 1 base short, with 12 bases between. Looked up from germline, CDR1 is SGHRS and CDR2 is YFSETQ. This clonotype was counted only a few times. Its matching antigen is unknown. Uncontrolled infection, other autoimmune disease, pregnancy or lactation excluded patients. It was RNA transcripts that yielded the amplified TCR beta CDR3 regions. An initial round of RT-PCR targeting the TCR CDR3 relied on the HTBI primer set. TCRdb itself ran the multiplex PCR reads through MiXCR, one entry per CDR3 protein. The data show about 560,000 distinct CDR3 sequences, 16% seen once.

V and J are TRBV5-1 and TRBJ2-7, with D perhaps matching TRBD2 (6 bases). Specimen: blood. The TCR sequence derives from a woman aged 18-29 years with Graves' hyperthyroidism. The DNA of the CDR3 is TGCGCCAGCAGCCACTTCGGGACTTCCTACGAGCAGTACTTC. Translating it yields CASSHFGTSYEQYF.